This T cell receptor beta chain was sequenced for a study of blood T cells in healthy people across ages. The CDR3 has 14 residues. Germline V gene sequence: CDR1 MDHEN, CDR2 SYDVKM. The V end was cut by 7 bases, the J end by 4 bases, with 16 bases between. Next came a second PCR, run for about 6 to 12 cycles, which used a sample-barcoded 5' primer along with a J-beta primer mix. Using its own MiXCR run on the 5' RACE reads, TCRdb lists one record per CDR3 protein. The table has roughly 560,000 distinct CDR3 sequences, 24% seen once. The same data also went into a second study, on T cells of mothers and their children.

This clonotype was sampled from a boy younger than 18 in good health. V and J are TRBV28 and TRBJ2-5; TRBD2 might be the D (6 bases). The sample was blood. The CDR3: CASNPLGRGETQYF. DNA of the CDR3: TGTGCCAGCAATCCGCTAGGGCGGGGAGAGACCCAGTACTTC.